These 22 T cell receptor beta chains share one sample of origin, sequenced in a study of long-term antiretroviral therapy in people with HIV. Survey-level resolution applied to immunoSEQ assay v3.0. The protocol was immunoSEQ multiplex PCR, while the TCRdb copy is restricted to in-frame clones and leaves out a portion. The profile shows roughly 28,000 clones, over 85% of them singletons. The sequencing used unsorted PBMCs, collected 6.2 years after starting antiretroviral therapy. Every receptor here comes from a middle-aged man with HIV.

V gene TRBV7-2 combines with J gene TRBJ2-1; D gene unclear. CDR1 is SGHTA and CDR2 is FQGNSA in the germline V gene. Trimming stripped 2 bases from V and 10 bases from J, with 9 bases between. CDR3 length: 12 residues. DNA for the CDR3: TGTGCCAGCAGCTTAATGCGGCAGGAGCAGTTCTTC. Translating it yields CASSLMRQEQFF.

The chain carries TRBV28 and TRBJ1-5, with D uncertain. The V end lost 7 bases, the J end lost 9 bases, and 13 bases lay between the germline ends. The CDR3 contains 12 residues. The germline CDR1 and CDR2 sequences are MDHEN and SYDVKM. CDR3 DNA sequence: TGTGCCAGCATGGAACAATCAAGGCCCCAGCATTTT. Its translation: CASMEQSRPQHF.

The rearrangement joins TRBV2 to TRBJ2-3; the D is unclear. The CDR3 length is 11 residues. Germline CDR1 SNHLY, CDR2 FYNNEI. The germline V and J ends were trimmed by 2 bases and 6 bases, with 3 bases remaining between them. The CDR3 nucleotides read TGTGCCAGCAGTGAATCGGATACGCAGTATTTT. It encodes CASSESDTQYF.

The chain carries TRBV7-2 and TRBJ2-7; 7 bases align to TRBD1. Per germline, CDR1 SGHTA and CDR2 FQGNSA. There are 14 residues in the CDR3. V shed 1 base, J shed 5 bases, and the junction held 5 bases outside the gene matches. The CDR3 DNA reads TGTGCCAGCAGCTTAGTAGGGGGCCACGACGAGCAGTACTTC. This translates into CASSLVGGHDEQYF.

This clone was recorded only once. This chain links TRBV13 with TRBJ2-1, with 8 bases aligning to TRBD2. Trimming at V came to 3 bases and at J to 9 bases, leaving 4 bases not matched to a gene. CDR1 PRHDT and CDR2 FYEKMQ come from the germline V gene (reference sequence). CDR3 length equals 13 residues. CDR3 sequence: CASSFRAGVEQFF. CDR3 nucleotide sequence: TGTGCCAGCAGCTTCCGAGCGGGAGTTGAGCAGTTCTTC.

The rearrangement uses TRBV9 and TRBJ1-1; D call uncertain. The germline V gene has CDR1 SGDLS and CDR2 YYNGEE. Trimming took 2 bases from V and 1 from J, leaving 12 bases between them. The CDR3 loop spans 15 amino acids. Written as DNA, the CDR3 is TGTGCCAGCAGCGTTTTCACGGGCCGGAACACTGAAGCTTTCTTT. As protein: CASSVFTGRNTEAFF.

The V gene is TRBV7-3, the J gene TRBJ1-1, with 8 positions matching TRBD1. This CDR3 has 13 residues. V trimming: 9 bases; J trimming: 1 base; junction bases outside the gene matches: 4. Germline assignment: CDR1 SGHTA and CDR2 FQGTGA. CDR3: CASSTGANTEAFF. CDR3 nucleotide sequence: TGTGCCAGTTCGACAGGGGCGAACACTGAAGCTTTCTTT.

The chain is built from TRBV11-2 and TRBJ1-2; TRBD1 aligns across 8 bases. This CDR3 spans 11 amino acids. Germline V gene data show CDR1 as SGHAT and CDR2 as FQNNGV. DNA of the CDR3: TGTGCAGCAGGGGGCGGCTATGGCTACACCTTC. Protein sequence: CAAGGGYGYTF.

CDR3: CAIRDSSGNTIYF. The CDR3 DNA sequence: TGTGCCATCAGGGACAGCTCTGGAAACACCATATATTTT. The chain recombines TRBV10-3 with TRBJ1-3, with a tentative D call TRBD1 (6 bases). This CDR3 spans 13 amino acids. Germline V gene data show CDR1 as ENHRY and CDR2 as SYGVKD. Trimming stripped 6 bases from V and 0 bases from J, with 6 bases between.

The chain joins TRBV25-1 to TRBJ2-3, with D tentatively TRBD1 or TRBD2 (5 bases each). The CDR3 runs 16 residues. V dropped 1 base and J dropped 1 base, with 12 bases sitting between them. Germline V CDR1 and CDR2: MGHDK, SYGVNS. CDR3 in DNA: TGTGCCAGCAGTGAATCGGGGCGGAAGGGCACAGATACGCAGTATTTT. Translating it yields CASSESGRKGTDTQYF.

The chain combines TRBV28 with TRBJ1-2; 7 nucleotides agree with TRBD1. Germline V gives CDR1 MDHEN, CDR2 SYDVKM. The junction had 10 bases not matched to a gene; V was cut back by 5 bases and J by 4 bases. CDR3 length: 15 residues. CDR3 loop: CASSPRDSNTYGYTF. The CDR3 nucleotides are TGTGCCAGCAGTCCTCGGGACAGCAACACCTATGGCTACACCTTC.

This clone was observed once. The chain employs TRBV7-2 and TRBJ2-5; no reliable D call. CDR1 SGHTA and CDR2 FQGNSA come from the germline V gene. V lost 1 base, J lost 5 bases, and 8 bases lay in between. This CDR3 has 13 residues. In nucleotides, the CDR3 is TGTGCCAGCAGCTTAGGTGAGGTGGAGACCCAGTACTTC. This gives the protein CASSLGEVETQYF. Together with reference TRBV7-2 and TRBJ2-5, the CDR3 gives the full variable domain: GAGVSQSPSNKVTEKGKDVELRCDPISGHTALYWYRQSLGQGLEFLIYFQGNSAPDKSGLPSDRFSAERTGGSVSTLTIQRTQQEDSAVYLCASSLGEVETQYFGPGTRLLVL.

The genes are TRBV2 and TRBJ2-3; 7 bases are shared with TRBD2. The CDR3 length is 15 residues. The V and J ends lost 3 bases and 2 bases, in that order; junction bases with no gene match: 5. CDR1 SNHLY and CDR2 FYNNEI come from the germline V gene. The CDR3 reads CASSEVRGVTDTQYF. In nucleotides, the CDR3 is TGTGCCAGCAGTGAGGTCCGGGGGGTCACAGATACGCAGTATTTT.

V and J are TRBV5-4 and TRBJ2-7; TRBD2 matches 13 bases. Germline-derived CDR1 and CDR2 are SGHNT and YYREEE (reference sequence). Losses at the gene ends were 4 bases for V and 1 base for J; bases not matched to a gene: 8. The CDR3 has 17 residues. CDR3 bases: TGTGCCAGCAGCGCGGGACAGGGACTAGCGGGGTCCTACGAGCAGTACTTC. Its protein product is CASSAGQGLAGSYEQYF. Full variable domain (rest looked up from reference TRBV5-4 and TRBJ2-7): ETGVTQSPTHLIKTRGQQVTLRCSSQSGHNTVSWYQQALGQGPQFIFQYYREEENGRGNFPPRFSGLQFPNYSSELNVNALELDDSALYLCASSAGQGLAGSYEQYFGPGTRLTVT.

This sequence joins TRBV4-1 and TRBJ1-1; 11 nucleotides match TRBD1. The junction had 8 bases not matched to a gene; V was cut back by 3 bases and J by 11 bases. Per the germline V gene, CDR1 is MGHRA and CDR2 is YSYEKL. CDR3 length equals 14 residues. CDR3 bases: TGCGCCAGCAGCCACTCAGGACAGGGGGCTTGGGCTTTCTTT. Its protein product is CASSHSGQGAWAFF.

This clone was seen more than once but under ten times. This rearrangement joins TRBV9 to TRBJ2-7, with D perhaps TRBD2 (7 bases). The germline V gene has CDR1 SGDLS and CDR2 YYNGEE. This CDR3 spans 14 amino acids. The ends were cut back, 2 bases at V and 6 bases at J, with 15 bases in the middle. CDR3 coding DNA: TGTGCCAGCAGCGTTGAGCCGAGGGGGGGCGAGCAGTACTTC. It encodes CASSVEPRGGEQYF.

CDR3 DNA sequence: TGCGCCAGCAGCTCCCTAGCGGGCGGCTCCTACGAGCAGTACTTC. Amino acid sequence: CASSSLAGGSYEQYF. The chain is built from TRBV5-1 and TRBJ2-7; 8 nucleotides line up with TRBD2. The CDR3 loop spans 15 amino acids. CDR1 and CDR2 from the germline V gene are SGHRS and YFSETQ. The junction had 5 bases not matched to a gene; V was cut back by 3 bases and J by 0 bases.

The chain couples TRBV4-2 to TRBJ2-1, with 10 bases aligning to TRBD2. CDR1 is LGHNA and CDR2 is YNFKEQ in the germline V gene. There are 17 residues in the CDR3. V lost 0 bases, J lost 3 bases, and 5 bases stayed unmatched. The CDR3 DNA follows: TGTGCCAGCAGCCAAGAGGGACTAGCGAACCGCTACAATGAGCAGTTCTTC. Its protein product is CASSQEGLANRYNEQFF.

CDR3 protein: CSVERVGTSTDTQYF. For the CDR3, the DNA is TGCAGCGTCGAAAGGGTCGGAACTAGCACAGATACGCAGTATTTT. The chain joins TRBV29-1 to TRBJ2-3, with D unclear. CDR1 is SQVTM, CDR2 ANQGSEA, per germline. V was trimmed by 6 bases and J by 0 bases, leaving 16 bases between them. The CDR3 is made up of 15 amino acids.

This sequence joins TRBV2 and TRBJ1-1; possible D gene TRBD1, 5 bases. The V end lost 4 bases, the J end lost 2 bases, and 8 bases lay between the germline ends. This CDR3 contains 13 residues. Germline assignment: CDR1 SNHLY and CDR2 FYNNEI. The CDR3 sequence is CASSGQPNTEAFF. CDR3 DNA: TGTGCCAGCAGTGGACAGCCTAACACTGAAGCTTTCTTT.

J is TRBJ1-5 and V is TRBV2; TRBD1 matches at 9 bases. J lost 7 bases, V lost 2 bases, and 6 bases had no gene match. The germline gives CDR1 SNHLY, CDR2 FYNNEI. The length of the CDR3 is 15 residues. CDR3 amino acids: CASSEPGQGQQPQHF. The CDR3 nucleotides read TGTGCCAGCAGTGAACCGGGACAGGGTCAACAGCCCCAGCATTTT.

Written as DNA, the CDR3 is TGTGCCAGCAGCTCCGCCGGCACTGAAGCTTTCTTT. Translating gives CASSSAGTEAFF. V gene TRBV7-8 combines with J gene TRBJ1-1; D unresolved. Per germline, CDR1 SGHVS and CDR2 FQNEAQ. V was shortened by 4 bases and J by 4 bases, with 7 bases between the two germline ends. The CDR3 runs 12 residues.